Ten or more counts support the clone carrying this T cell receptor beta chain. Its antigen remains unidentified. The data were taken from a study of T-cell reconstitution after alpha-beta-depleted transplantation in children. Study-level findings and limits: T-cell counts and diversity at one year post-transplant came mainly from newly produced T cells. From surviving recipient T cells and thymic progenitors came the high day-60 TCRbeta diversity observed in some patients.

The library targeted TCRbeta and was prepared with unique molecular identifiers. TCRdb analysed the PCR reads with MiXCR anew, one entry per CDR3 protein. Here the sample spans 140,000 to 150,000 distinct CDR3 sequences, 8.8% being singletons. Looked up from germline, CDR1 is LNHNV and CDR2 is YYDKDF (reference sequence). V was clipped by 1 base and J by 4 bases, with 6 bases between them. There are 13 residues in the CDR3. This specimen consisted of PBMCs, mostly from graft donor cells, obtained 180 days after TCRalphabeta/CD19-depleted stem cell transplant. The TCR originated in a female patient aged 2-10 years who had a stem cell transplant for congenital amegakaryocytic thrombocytopenia, so the T cells may come from the graft donor. The chain links TRBV15 to TRBJ2-3, with D hard to call. The CDR3 DNA follows: TGTGCCACCAGCAGAGGGATCCCAGATACGCAGTATTTT. It codes for CATSRGIPDTQYF.